Many counts were recorded for the clone carrying this T cell receptor beta chain. What it binds is unknown. This sample was taken from a study of metastatic and nonmetastatic thyroid tumors. Looking at the study overall: Repertoire comparisons spanned blood and tumor or nodule tissue from malignant and benign thyroid patients. Broader study findings: Reported TCR beta diversity, measured in blood and tumor, was significantly higher for malignant thyroid tumors than for benign nodules.

In the original analysis: Between-group CDR3 differences, defined by clinicopathological status, yielded a distant-metastasis classifier for papillary thyroid cancer. Through MiXCR, TCRdb re-clonotyped the PCR reads. TCRdb's processing, not the authors', yielded these V and J calls. The data contain 25,000 to 35,000 clones, around 30% of them singletons. The CDR3 contains 12 residues. V was pared by 4 bases and J by 6 bases, with 6 bases between. Every patient underwent thyroid surgery untreated. The material sequenced was blood. The clonotype originates from a female donor with papillary thyroid cancer or a benign thyroid nodule (not recorded which). Some clones in this sample may be carry-over from other donors' samples. The chain couples TRBV12-3 or TRBV12-4 to TRBJ2-2; D is unclear. The CDR3: CASSYPSGELFF. For the CDR3, the DNA is TGTGCCAGCAGTTACCCTTCCGGGGAGCTGTTTTTT.